The 9 T cell receptor beta chains below were found in one sample sequenced in a study of T-cell memory formation after mild COVID-19. TCRdb fed the 5' RACE reads into MiXCR, producing one record per CDR3 protein. The repertoire has roughly 200,000 distinct CDR3 sequences, roughly 16% of them found once; the top ten carry around 2%. Sequences were obtained from PBMCs or a T cell subset sorted from them (not recorded which). Every receptor here comes from an adult woman who had mild COVID-19 (a few samples of this study predate the infection). Cell type and time point are not known.

This clonotype has just a few counts. The chain links TRBV4-3 to TRBJ1-1, with TRBD1 as a possible D gene (6 bases). This CDR3 region has 13 residues. V was clipped by 4 bases and J by 5 bases, with 11 bases between them. Germline CDR1 is LGHNA and CDR2 is YSLEER. The CDR3, as DNA: TGCGCCAGCAGCCGCCTACAGGGAACTGAAGCTTTCTTT. Translating it yields CASSRLQGTEAFF.

The genes are TRBV11-3 and TRBJ2-1; D remains ambiguous. The CDR3 length is 14 residues. Germline lookup yields CDR1 SGHNT and CDR2 YENEEA. Trimming took off 3 bases at V and 8 bases at J, with 14 bases between the two ends. The CDR3 reads CASSLGHILDEQFF. The DNA of the CDR3 is TGTGCCAGCAGCTTGGGCCACATCCTTGATGAGCAGTTCTTC.

This rearrangement joins TRBV5-1 to TRBJ2-7; 7 bases line up with TRBD1. CDR1 is SGHRS and CDR2 is YFSETQ in the germline V gene. V dropped 0 bases and J dropped 4; count of bases not matched to a gene: 7. The CDR3 covers 15 residues. Here the CDR3 reads CASSLGYRGLYEQYF. CDR3 DNA sequence: TGCGCCAGCAGCTTGGGTTATAGGGGGCTATACGAGCAGTACTTC.

This clonotype was counted many times. This rearrangement joins TRBV19 to TRBJ2-1; the D gene is possibly TRBD1 (5 bases). The ends were cut back, 3 bases at V and 8 bases at J, with 17 bases in the middle. CDR1 and CDR2 from the germline V gene are LNHDA and SQIVND (reference sequence). The CDR3 covers 15 residues. Here the CDR3 DNA reads TGTGCCAGTAGTATCGATGTCAGGGCCCTTGATGAGCAGTTCTTC. As protein: CASSIDVRALDEQFF.

This clonotype turned up a few times. CDR3 in amino acids: CASSTAGTDTQYF. CDR3 nucleotide sequence: TGCGCCAGCAGTACAGCGGGAACAGATACGCAGTATTTT. This chain uses TRBV5-1 with TRBJ2-3, with 7 bases that match TRBD2. CDR1 and CDR2 (germline): SGHRS, YFSETQ. The length of the CDR3 is 13 residues. J lost 3 bases, V lost 5 bases, and 3 bases had no gene match. The whole variable domain, remainder taken from reference TRBV5-1 and TRBJ2-3, is KAGVTQTPRYLIKTRGQQVTLSCSPISGHRSVSWYQQTPGQGLQFLFEYFSETQRNKGNFPGRFSGRQFSNSRSEMNVSTLELGDSALYLCASSTAGTDTQYFGPGTRLTVL.

This sequence joins TRBV5-1 and TRBJ2-7, with D hard to call. The V end lost 3 bases, the J end lost 1 base, and 11 bases lay between the germline ends. Germline CDR1 and CDR2: SGHRS and YFSETQ. There are 14 residues in the CDR3. CDR3 residues: CASSSAAGSYEQYF. The DNA for the CDR3 is TGCGCCAGCAGCTCTGCTGCCGGGTCCTACGAGCAGTACTTC.

The chain joins TRBV5-1 to TRBJ2-1; 8 nucleotides align to TRBD2. CDR1 SGHRS and CDR2 YFSETQ come from the germline V gene. Trimming cost V 4 bases and J 2 bases; bases outside gene matches: 2. This CDR3 has 14 amino acids. Written as DNA, the CDR3 is TGCGCCAGCAGCACCGGGGGGGCCTACAATGAGCAGTTCTTC. Amino acids: CASSTGGAYNEQFF.

This clonotype was seen more than once but under ten times. The gene calls are TRBV5-1 and TRBJ2-1; 15 bases map to TRBD2. Per the germline V gene, CDR1 is SGHRS and CDR2 is YFSETQ. With 2 bases clipped from V and 7 bases from J, the junction kept 4 bases outside the gene matches. The CDR3 extends over 16 amino acids. The CDR3 protein is CASSFRTSGRGNEQFF. The CDR3 DNA reads TGCGCCAGCAGCTTCAGGACTAGCGGGAGGGGGAATGAGCAGTTCTTC.

In its sample, this clonotype was seen many times. The CDR3 loop is CASSPGGGGLKNEQFF. CDR3 sequence (DNA): TGTGCCAGCAGCCCTGGCGGGGGGGGCCTGAAGAATGAGCAGTTCTTC. The rearrangement joins TRBV7-8 to TRBJ2-1; 9 bases map to TRBD2. Trimming removed 5 bases from V and 7 bases from J; junction bases left unmatched: 12. Germline V gives CDR1 SGHVS, CDR2 FQNEAQ. The CDR3 loop spans 16 amino acids.